The 21 T cell receptor beta chains given below trace back to one sample, sequenced in a study of shared clonotypes between healthy human individuals (dated by TCRdb to 2019 to 2021). To prepare the library, the immunoSEQ multiplex PCR assay was applied. TCRdb limited this immuneACCESS table to in-frame rearrangements with V and J called. A share of clones is missing; checked studies link under half to unresolved V genes, and the rest is unexplained. Here the sample has a few hundred thousand clones; roughly 80% occur a single time. Jointly, the top ten make up around 12% of the sample. Sequenced sample: PBMCs. All receptors derive from a middle-aged woman in good health. Some clones in this sample may be carry-over from other donors' samples.

CDR3 in amino acids: CASRLTGGGLYF. Written as DNA, the CDR3 is TGTGCCAGCAGACTTACAGGGGGCGGTCTGTACTTC. The chain couples TRBV28 to TRBJ2-7; 9 nucleotides match TRBD1. Germline loops: CDR1 MDHEN, CDR2 SYDVKM. The CDR3 loop spans 12 amino acids. V was pared by 6 bases and J by 12 bases, with 9 bases of the junction left unmatched.

This clone has just one count. The chain joins TRBV30 to TRBJ1-1; D is unclear. Germline CDR1 reads GTSNPN; CDR2 reads SVGIG (reference sequence). The CDR3 totals 14 residues. Between the trimmed V and J ends, which lost 2 bases and 3 bases, there was a span of 13 bases. CDR3 sequence reads: CAWSSSSHDTEAFF. The CDR3 coding sequence is TGTGCCTGGAGTAGCAGTAGTCATGACACTGAAGCTTTCTTT.

This clone showed up just a few times. This chain connects TRBV6-4 to TRBJ1-5; no clear D. Trimming cost V 2 bases and J 3 bases, with 8 bases left between them. Looked up from germline, CDR1 is MRHNA and CDR2 is SNTAGT. This CDR3 is built from 14 residues. The CDR3 protein is CASSDGQTNQPQHF. The CDR3 DNA follows: TGTGCCAGCAGTGACGGGCAGACCAATCAGCCCCAGCATTTT.

About this clone: Other DNA sequences in this sample translate to the same CDR3. The rearrangement joins TRBV15 to TRBJ1-1, with D possibly being TRBD1 (5 bases). CDR3 size: 13 residues. Germline V gene sequence: CDR1 LNHNV, CDR2 YYDKDF (reference sequence). V lost 0 bases and J 7 bases, leaving 9 bases between the germline ends. The CDR3 sequence: CATSRDLGGEAFF. The CDR3 DNA sequence: TGTGCCACCAGCAGAGATCTTGGGGGTGAAGCTTTCTTT.

The rearrangement uses TRBV6-5 and TRBJ1-5; D is uncertain. V gave up 6 bases and J gave up 7 bases, with 13 bases separating them. Germline CDR1 and CDR2: MNHEY and SVGAGI. The CDR3 has 13 residues. CDR3 DNA: TGTGCCAGCAGGCGTGGGCTTGAGCAGCCCCAGCATTTT. It is translated as CASRRGLEQPQHF.

The V gene is TRBV6-6, the J gene TRBJ2-3; maybe TRBD1 (5 bases). This CDR3 has 12 amino acids. The germline V gene encodes CDR1 MNHNY and CDR2 SVGAGI (reference sequence). V lost 6 bases and J 5 bases, leaving 9 bases between the germline ends. For the CDR3, the DNA is TGTGCCAGCAGCCCGACAGTAGATACGCAGTATTTT. Translation: CASSPTVDTQYF.

The rearrangement joins TRBV5-1 to TRBJ2-7; D is perhaps TRBD1 (6 bases). CDR3 length: 13 amino acids. Deletions cut 4 bases from V and 2 bases from J, with 10 bases between. Germline V lookup: CDR1 SGHRS, CDR2 YFSETQ. CDR3 DNA sequence: TGCGCCAGCAGCGTACAGGGAACCTACGAGCAGTACTTC. Its protein product is CASSVQGTYEQYF.

This clone is a singleton in its sample. The V and J genes are TRBV4-2 and TRBJ2-5, with D perhaps being TRBD1 or TRBD2 (5 bases each). Trimming took off 0 bases at V and 7 bases at J, with 12 bases between the two ends. Germline V gives CDR1 LGHNA, CDR2 YNFKEQ. This CDR3 is 14 amino acids long. The CDR3 reads CASSQDTRGVTQYF. The CDR3 bases are TGTGCCAGCAGCCAAGATACTAGAGGGGTGACCCAGTACTTC.

The genes are TRBV19 and TRBJ2-6; D is unclear. This CDR3 contains 15 residues. Trimming shortened V by 5 bases and J by 1 base, and 9 bases separated the two germline ends. Germline lookup yields CDR1 LNHDA and CDR2 SQIVND (reference sequence). The CDR3 nucleotides are TGTGCCAGTAGTGCGATACAGTCTGGGGCCAACGTCCTGACTTTC. Protein sequence: CASSAIQSGANVLTF.

The genes are TRBV2 and TRBJ2-1; TRBD2 might be the D (5 bases). Germline CDR1 and CDR2: SNHLY and FYNNEI. This CDR3 is built from 16 residues. The V end was cut by 2 bases, the J end by 7 bases, with 18 bases between. CDR3 coding DNA: TGTGCCAGCAGTGAATTGGGAGTCCCAGTGGGAAATGAGCAGTTCTTC. Translating it yields CASSELGVPVGNEQFF.

A note on this clone: A clone one base away is much larger, so this may be a read error. This sequence joins TRBV5-4 and TRBJ1-2, with a weak D call TRBD1 (6 bases). Germline V gives CDR1 SGHNT, CDR2 YYREEE (reference sequence). This CDR3 is built from 17 residues. CDR3: CASSVHPGQAYDYGCTF. CDR3 DNA sequence: TGTGCCAGCAGCGTGCATCCGGGACAAGCTTACGATTATGGCTGCACCTTC.

This clone was picked up a small number of times. The chain employs TRBV6-1 and TRBJ1-2; D is uncertain. Germline V gene sequence: CDR1 MNHNS, CDR2 SASEGT. Between the trimmed V and J ends, which lost 2 bases and 3 bases, there was a span of 7 bases. The CDR3 spans 13 residues. CDR3 nucleotide sequence: TGTGCCAGCAGTGAACTGGGATACTATGGCTACACCTTC. This codes for CASSELGYYGYTF.

Remarks on this clone: It differs at one base from a far larger clone, so likely a read error. The sample holds other DNA sequences that translate to the same CDR3. This sequence joins TRBV5-1 and TRBJ1-4, with D uncertain. Germline-derived CDR1 and CDR2 are SGHRS and YFSETQ. The V end was cut by 0 bases, the J end by 0 bases, with 3 bases between. The CDR3 length is 14 residues. CDR3 residues: CASSLGSTNEKLFF. The CDR3 bases are TGCGCCAGCAGCTTGGGCTCAACTAATGAAAAACTGTTTTTT. Drawing the rest from reference TRBV5-1 and TRBJ1-4, the complete variable domain is KAGVTQTPRYLIKTRGQQVTLSCSPISGHRSVSWYQQTPGQGLQFLFEYFSETQRNKGNFPGRFSGRQFSNSRSEMNVSTLELGDSALYLCASSLGSTNEKLFFGSGTQLSVL.

The chain couples TRBV6-5 to TRBJ2-1; no reliable D call. Looked up from germline, CDR1 is MNHEY and CDR2 is SVGAGI. The CDR3 sequence is 14 residues long. V was clipped by 0 bases and J by 6 bases, with 9 bases between them. The CDR3 sequence is CASSYSEFTNEQFF. For the CDR3, the DNA is TGTGCCAGCAGTTACTCTGAATTTACCAATGAGCAGTTCTTC.

This clone was recorded only once. CDR3 in amino acids: CASSLLNGEKLFF. The CDR3 DNA follows: TGTGCCAGCAGTTTACTGAATGGGGAAAAACTGTTTTTT. The chain carries TRBV28 and TRBJ1-4, with D unresolved. The germline gives CDR1 MDHEN, CDR2 SYDVKM. The CDR3 runs to 13 residues. V lost 2 bases to trimming and J lost 8 bases, with 9 bases between them. Full variable domain (missing parts from reference TRBV28 and TRBJ1-4): DVKVTQSSRYLVKRTGEKVFLECVQDMDHENMFWYRQDPGLGLRLIYFSYDVKMKEKGDIPEGYSVSREKKERFSLILESASTNQTSMYLCASSLLNGEKLFFGSGTQLSVL.

The chain has TRBV7-3 and TRBJ2-1; TRBD2 matches 9 bases. Losses at the gene ends were 6 bases for V and 5 bases for J; bases not matched to a gene: 5. The germline CDR1 and CDR2 sequences are SGHTA and FQGTGA. This CDR3 region has 14 residues. This CDR3 is CASRSGTSNNEQFF. CDR3 nucleotides: TGTGCCAGCAGATCCGGGACTAGCAACAATGAGCAGTTCTTC.

The rearrangement uses TRBV10-3 and TRBJ2-1; 9 positions agree with TRBD2. This CDR3 spans 14 amino acids. V was clipped by 3 bases and J by 8 bases; unmatched bases: 5. Germline V gene lookup returns CDR1 ENHRY and CDR2 SYGVKD. The chain's CDR3 is CAISDGTSSDEQFF. DNA of the CDR3: TGTGCCATCAGTGACGGGACTAGCAGCGATGAGCAGTTCTTC.

The chain joins TRBV13 to TRBJ2-7, with D hard to call. V was shortened by 5 bases and J by 1 base, with 9 bases between the two germline ends. Germline loops: CDR1 PRHDT, CDR2 FYEKMQ (reference sequence). This CDR3 has 13 residues. For the CDR3, the DNA is TGTGCCAGCAGCCCCCACGGTTCCTACGAGCAGTACTTC. This encodes CASSPHGSYEQYF.

The rearrangement joins TRBV7-9 to TRBJ1-1; D gene uncertain. Germline V gives CDR1 SEHNR, CDR2 FQNEAQ (reference sequence). The CDR3 totals 13 residues. V dropped 6 bases and J dropped 0 bases, with 8 bases sitting between them. CDR3 DNA sequence: TGTGCCAGCAGGTCCGATTTGAACACTGAAGCTTTCTTT. The encoded protein is CASRSDLNTEAFF.

A single count supports this clone. The chain couples TRBV5-8 to TRBJ2-1; 14 bases are a match to TRBD2. CDR3 length: 16 amino acids. The germline V gene has CDR1 SGHTS and CDR2 YDEGEE. V trimming: 3 bases; J trimming: 6 bases; junction bases outside the gene matches: 5. Written as DNA, the CDR3 is TGTGCCAGCAGCTCAACCGGGACTAGCGGGAGCAATGAGCAGTTCTTC. This encodes CASSSTGTSGSNEQFF.

The chain couples TRBV5-1 to TRBJ1-1, with D uncertain. The CDR3 totals 14 residues. Trimming removed 2 bases from V and 1 base from J, with 9 bases in between. Germline loops: CDR1 SGHRS, CDR2 YFSETQ. This CDR3 reads CASSFQVTNTEAFF. The CDR3 region has the DNA TGCGCCAGCAGCTTTCAGGTAACGAACACTGAAGCTTTCTTT. Filled out from reference TRBV5-1 and TRBJ1-1, the complete variable domain reads KAGVTQTPRYLIKTRGQQVTLSCSPISGHRSVSWYQQTPGQGLQFLFEYFSETQRNKGNFPGRFSGRQFSNSRSEMNVSTLELGDSALYLCASSFQVTNTEAFFGQGTRLTVV.